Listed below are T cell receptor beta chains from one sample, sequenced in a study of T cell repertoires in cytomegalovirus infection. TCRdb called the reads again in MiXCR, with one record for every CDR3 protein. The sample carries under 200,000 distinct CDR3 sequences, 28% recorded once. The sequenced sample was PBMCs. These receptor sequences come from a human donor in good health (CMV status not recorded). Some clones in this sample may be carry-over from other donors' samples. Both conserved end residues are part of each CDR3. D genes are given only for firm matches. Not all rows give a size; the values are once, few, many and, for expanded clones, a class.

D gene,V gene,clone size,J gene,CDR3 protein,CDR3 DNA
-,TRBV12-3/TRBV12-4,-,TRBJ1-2,CASSQPGKKGYTF,TGTGCCAGCAGCCAACCAGGGAAAAAGGGCTACACCTTC
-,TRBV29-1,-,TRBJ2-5,CSVAGRFQETQYF,TGCAGCGTTGCGGGGCGGTTTCAAGAGACCCAGTACTTC
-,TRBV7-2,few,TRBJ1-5,CASSLIKNQPQHF,TGTGCCAGCAGCCTAATCAAGAATCAGCCCCAGCATTTT
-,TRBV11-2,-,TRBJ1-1,CASSSAGTGEAFF,TGTGCCAGCAGCTCCGCTGGCACGGGAGAAGCTTTCTTT
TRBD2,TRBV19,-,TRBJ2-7,CASSILLAANEQYF,TGTGCCAGTAGTATTCTACTAGCGGCTAACGAGCAGTACTTC
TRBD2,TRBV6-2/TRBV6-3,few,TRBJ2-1,CASSYSASGGHNEQFF,TGTGCCAGCAGTTACAGTGCTAGCGGGGGGCACAATGAGCAGTTCTTC
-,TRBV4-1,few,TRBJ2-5,CASSPGHLRRETQYF,TGCGCCAGCAGCCCCGGACACCTGAGGCGAGAGACCCAGTACTTC
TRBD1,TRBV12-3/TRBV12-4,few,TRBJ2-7,CASRETGSPYEQYF,TGTGCCAGCAGAGAGACAGGGTCCCCCTACGAGCAGTACTTC
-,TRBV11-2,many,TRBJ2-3,CASSLGTSGDTQYF,TGTGCCAGCAGTCTCGGGACATCAGGAGATACGCAGTATTTT
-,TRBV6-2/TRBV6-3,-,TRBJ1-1,CASSQELNTEAFF,TGTGCCAGCAGTCAGGAACTGAACACTGAAGCTTTCTTT
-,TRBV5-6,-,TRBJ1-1,CASSLEGVWRNTEAFF,TGTGCCAGCAGCTTGGAGGGGGTTTGGAGGAACACTGAAGCTTTCTTT
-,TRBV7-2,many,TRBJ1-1,CASSLALRGGGTEAFF,TGTGCCAGCAGCTTAGCGTTACGGGGAGGAGGGACTGAAGCTTTCTTT
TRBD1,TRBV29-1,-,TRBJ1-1,CSVGGQGGETEAFF,TGCAGCGTGGGAGGACAGGGGGGAGAGACTGAAGCTTTCTTT
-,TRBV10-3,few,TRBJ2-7,CAISIPGFPYEQYF,TGTGCCATCAGCATCCCGGGGTTTCCCTACGAGCAGTACTTC
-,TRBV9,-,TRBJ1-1,CASSGSDGREAFF,TGTGCCAGCAGCGGGTCTGACGGACGAGAAGCTTTCTTT
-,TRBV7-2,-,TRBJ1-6,CASSLRRSHNSPLHF,TGTGCCAGCAGCTTGAGGAGGTCCCATAATTCACCCCTCCACTTT
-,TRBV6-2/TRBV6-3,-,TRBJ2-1,CASYGRGGYNEQFF,TGTGCCAGCTACGGAAGGGGAGGTTACAATGAGCAGTTCTTC
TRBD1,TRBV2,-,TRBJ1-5,CATAEEGAGGQPQHF,TGTGCCACCGCCGAGGAGGGGGCGGGAGGTCAGCCCCAGCATTTT
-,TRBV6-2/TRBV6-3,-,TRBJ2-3,CASSYSIVTDTQYF,TGTGCCAGCAGTTACTCGATAGTCACAGATACGCAGTATTTT
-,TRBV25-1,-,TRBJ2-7,CASSEYGGAGDEQYF,TGTGCCAGCAGTGAATACGGAGGGGCAGGGGACGAGCAGTACTTC
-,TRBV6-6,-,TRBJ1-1,CASSLVTFTEAFF,TGTGCCAGCAGTTTAGTGACCTTTACTGAAGCTTTCTTT
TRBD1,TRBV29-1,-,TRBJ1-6,CSVRPTGFNSPLHF,TGCAGCGTCAGACCGACAGGGTTTAATTCACCCCTCCACTTT
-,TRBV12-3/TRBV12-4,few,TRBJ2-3,CASSATGMISTDTQYF,TGTGCCAGCAGTGCCACAGGGATGATAAGCACAGATACGCAGTATTTT
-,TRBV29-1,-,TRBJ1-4,CSIPDTERAEKLFF,TGCAGCATACCCGACACAGAAAGGGCGGAAAAACTGTTTTTT
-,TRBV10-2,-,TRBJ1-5,CASSLQSNQPQHF,TGCGCCAGCAGCCTGCAGAGCAATCAGCCCCAGCATTTT
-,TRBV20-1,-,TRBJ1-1,CSAKNPRGADTDAFF,TGCAGTGCTAAAAACCCCCGAGGGGCTGACACTGATGCTTTCTTT
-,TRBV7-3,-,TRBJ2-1,CASSLTRNNEQFF,TGTGCCAGCAGCTTAACTCGCAACAATGAGCAGTTCTTC
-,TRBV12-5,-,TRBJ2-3,CASGLKPGLFSTDTQYF,TGTGCTAGTGGCCTGAAACCGGGACTCTTTAGCACAGATACGCAGTATTTT